There are many counts of the clone carrying this T cell receptor (beta chain). Antigen unknown. Patients showing uncontrolled infection, other autoimmune disease, pregnancy or lactation were ineligible. The germline gives CDR1 SQVTM, CDR2 ANQGSEA. V lost 0 bases and J 4 bases, leaving 12 bases between the germline ends. This CDR3 has 14 amino acids. Using RNA transcripts as the source, TCR beta CDR3 regions were amplified. First-round RT-PCR with HTBI primers amplified the TCR CDR3 region. TCRdb used MiXCR to reprocess the multiplex PCR reads, holding one entry per CDR3 protein. The sample has 500,000 to 800,000 distinct CDR3 sequences, 45% seen once. This specimen belongs to a study of T cells in Graves' hyperthyroidism and ophthalmopathy. Study conclusions and caveats: Expanded thyroid clonotypes (above 0.001) were mostly also found in blood. From stable hyperthyroidism, ophthalmopathy was separated by a 13 V-J model. Ophthalmopathy, which appeared later, was predicted by the model a median 6.5 months before onset.

The TCR was taken from an adult man with Graves' disease, either hyperthyroidism or ophthalmopathy (not recorded which). Sample: peripheral blood or thyroid tissue (not recorded which). The chain couples TRBV29-1 to TRBJ2-5; D tentatively fits TRBD1 or TRBD2 (5 bases each). In DNA form, the CDR3 reads TGCAGCGTTGAAGAGTGGGGGACCGGAGAGACCCAGTACTTC. It is translated as CSVEEWGTGETQYF.